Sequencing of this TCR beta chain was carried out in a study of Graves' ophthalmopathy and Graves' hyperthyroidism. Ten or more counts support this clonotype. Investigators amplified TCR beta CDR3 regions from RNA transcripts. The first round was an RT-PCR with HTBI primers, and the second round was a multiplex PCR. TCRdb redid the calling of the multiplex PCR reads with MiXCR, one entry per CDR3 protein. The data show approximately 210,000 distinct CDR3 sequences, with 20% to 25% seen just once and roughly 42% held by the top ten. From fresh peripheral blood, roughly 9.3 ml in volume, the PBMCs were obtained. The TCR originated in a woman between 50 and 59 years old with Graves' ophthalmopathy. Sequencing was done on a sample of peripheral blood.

CDR3 nucleotides: TGTGCCAGTGCCGGGCAGGTCGCGGAGACCCAGTACTTC. Protein product: CASAGQVAETQYF. The chain carries TRBV14 and TRBJ2-5, with unresolved D. The CDR3 totals 13 residues. Germline CDR1 and CDR2: SGHDN and FVKESK. The germline V and J ends were trimmed by 9 bases and 5 bases, with 16 bases remaining between them.